The sequence of this T cell receptor (beta chain) was determined in a study of shared clonotypes between healthy human individuals. TCRdb's copy holds only in-frame clones and misses some; the assay was immunoSEQ multiplex PCR. The table has 650,000 to 700,000 clones, less than 95% seen once. Study results and limitations: Deeper or shallower sequencing was expected to change how clonotypes are shared among donors. Incomplete sequencing of sorted subsets was indicated by rarefaction despite large depth.

Healthy and HIV-negative, the adult donors had no recent acute infections or vaccinations. This CDR3 is built from 13 residues. Trimming pared 5 bases from V and 10 bases from J, leaving 15 bases between. Germline V CDR1 and CDR2: LNHDA, SQIVND (reference sequence). This clone was seen only a few times. Its target is unknown. This TCR came from a man aged 18 to 30 in good health. Some clones in this sample may be carry-over from other donors' samples. The chain combines TRBV19 with TRBJ2-1; D is uncertain. Sequenced sample: memory CD8+ T cells from PBMCs. The subset here: CD45RO+ cells pooled with CCR7-negative TemRA cells. CDR3 sequence: CASSPLSPLEQFF. CDR3 bases: TGTGCCAGTAGTCCTTTAAGCCCCTTGGAGCAGTTCTTC.